This is a list of T cell receptor beta chains from one sample in a study of identical twins. TCRdb itself ran the 5' RACE reads through MiXCR, one entry per CDR3 protein. The sample has approximately 630,000 distinct CDR3 sequences, just over 7% seen once; the top ten hold over 1.5%. This sample was shared with a second study, whose subject was yellow fever vaccine responses in identical twins.

Sequenced sample: PBMCs. Every receptor here comes from a woman younger than 30 in good health. CDR3s include the opening cysteine and the closing phenylalanine or tryptophan. A D gene is named only where the DNA matches it firmly. The size of a clone is reported for some rows only, either as once, few or many, or as a class for expanded clones.

CDR3aa	CDR3nt	abundance	d_gene	v_gene	j_gene
CAISGGQGAGEQFF	TGTGCCATCAGTGGAGGACAGGGGGCTGGTGAGCAGTTCTTC	-	TRBD1	TRBV10-3	TRBJ2-1
CASTPDGSGPYEQYF	TGCGCCAGCACCCCGGACGGTAGCGGGCCCTACGAGCAGTACTTC	few	TRBD2	TRBV5-1	TRBJ2-7
CASSQVSGTGNEQFF	TGTGCCAGCAGCCAAGTCAGCGGGACCGGCAATGAGCAGTTCTTC	few	TRBD2	TRBV3-1	TRBJ2-1
CASSRRRLRGETQYF	TGTGCCAGCAGCCGCAGGCGGTTAAGGGGAGAGACCCAGTACTTC	-	-	TRBV12-3/TRBV12-4	TRBJ2-5
CASSLWAGTQSYEQYF	TGCGCCAGCAGCTTGTGGGCCGGGACCCAATCCTACGAGCAGTACTTC	-	-	TRBV5-1	TRBJ2-7
CASSRGQGIFF	TGTGCCAGCAGCCGGGGACAGGGTATATTCTTT	many	TRBD1	TRBV12-3/TRBV12-4	TRBJ1-1
CATGTAPNEKLFF	TGTGCCACCGGGACAGCCCCTAATGAAAAACTGTTTTTT	many	TRBD1	TRBV10-3	TRBJ1-4
CASSLVGSGGPRGGTDTQYF	TGCGCCAGCAGCTTGGTTGGTAGCGGGGGACCTCGGGGAGGCACAGATACGCAGTATTTT	-	TRBD2	TRBV5-1	TRBJ2-3
CASSLYGRDEQYF	TGCGCCAGCAGCTTGTATGGGCGAGACGAGCAGTACTTC	many	-	TRBV5-1	TRBJ2-7
CASSQGRGSTDTQYF	TGCGCCAGCAGCCAAGGTCGTGGCAGCACAGATACGCAGTATTTT	many	-	TRBV4-2	TRBJ2-3
CAISVGTGNTGELFF	TGTGCCATCAGTGTGGGGACGGGAAACACCGGGGAGCTGTTTTTT	many	-	TRBV10-3	TRBJ2-2
CSARDIWEENSPLHF	TGCAGTGCTAGAGATATTTGGGAGGAAAATTCACCCCTCCACTTT	few	-	TRBV20-1	TRBJ1-6
CASTRGGGSYNEQFF	TGTGCCAGCACCCGAGGGGGAGGCTCCTACAATGAGCAGTTCTTC	many	-	TRBV6-2/TRBV6-3	TRBJ2-1
CASRAGQGINYGYTF	TGTGCCAGCAGAGCCGGACAGGGCATCAACTATGGCTACACCTTC	-	TRBD1	TRBV12-3/TRBV12-4	TRBJ1-2
CASSLKCTRGPDTQYF	TGTGCCAGCAGCTTAAAATGTACTCGGGGGCCAGATACGCAGTATTTT	-	-	TRBV11-1	TRBJ2-3
CASSPQTRLNTGELFF	TGCGCCAGCAGCCCGCAGACAAGACTCAACACCGGGGAGCTGTTTTTT	-	-	TRBV5-1	TRBJ2-2
CASSPHVGKETQYF	TGTGCCAGCAGCCCCCACGTGGGGAAAGAGACCCAGTACTTC	few	-	TRBV11-3	TRBJ2-5
CASGRLWWSEQFF	TGTGCCAGCGGGCGTCTGTGGTGGAGTGAGCAGTTCTTC	many	-	TRBV6-6	TRBJ2-1
CATHPGQGNQPQHF	TGTGCCACCCATCCGGGACAGGGCAATCAGCCCCAGCATTTT	many	TRBD1	TRBV15	TRBJ1-5
CASSQIQGVADTQYF	TGTGCCAGCAGCCAGATACAGGGGGTCGCAGATACGCAGTATTTT	-	TRBD1	TRBV7-6	TRBJ2-3
CASSLVSLAGGISYEQYF	TGTGCCAGCAGCTTGGTCAGCCTAGCGGGAGGTATCTCCTACGAGCAGTACTTC	few	TRBD2	TRBV5-6	TRBJ2-7
CAWGDKTNNSPLHF	TGTGCCTGGGGTGACAAGACAAATAATTCACCCCTCCACTTT	many	-	TRBV7-9	TRBJ1-6
CASSVGQFNSPLHF	TGTGCCAGCAGCGTTGGACAGTTTAATTCACCCCTCCACTTT	-	-	TRBV12-3/TRBV12-4	TRBJ1-6